This TCR beta chain was captured by sequencing in a study of T cells in women clearing cervical HPV infection. This CDR3 is built from 14 residues. V shed 4 bases, J shed 1 base, and the junction held 2 bases outside the gene matches. The germline gives CDR1 LNHDA, CDR2 SQIVND (reference sequence). As for this clone: The read stops 3 residues short of the end of the CDR3; the missing end is completed from the germline J gene.

Method: immunoSEQ multiplex PCR; TCRdb's copy keeps in-frame clones and lacks some. The table lists about 41,000 clones. This TCR was recovered from a woman aged 18-70 years with a cervical HPV16 infection that either progressed to CIN3+ or cleared (not recorded which). Sequencing was carried out using blood buffy coat. J is TRBJ2-7 and V is TRBV19, with 9 nucleotides matching TRBD1. CDR3 sequence: CASSTTGGSYEQYF. CDR3 DNA, as far as it was read: TGTGCCAGTAGTACGACAGGGGGGTCCTACGAG.